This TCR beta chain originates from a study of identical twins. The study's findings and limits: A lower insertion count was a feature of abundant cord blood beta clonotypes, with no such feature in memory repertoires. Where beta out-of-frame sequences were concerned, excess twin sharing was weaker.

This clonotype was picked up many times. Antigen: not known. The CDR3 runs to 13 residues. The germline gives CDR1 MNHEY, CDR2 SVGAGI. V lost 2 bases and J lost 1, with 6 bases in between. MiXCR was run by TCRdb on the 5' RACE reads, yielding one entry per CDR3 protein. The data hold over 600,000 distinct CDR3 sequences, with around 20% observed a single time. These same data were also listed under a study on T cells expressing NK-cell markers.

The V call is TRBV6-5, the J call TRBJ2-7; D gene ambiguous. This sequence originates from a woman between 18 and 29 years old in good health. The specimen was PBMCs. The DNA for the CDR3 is TGTGCCAGCAGTTACAGGCAGTCCTACGAGCAGTACTTC. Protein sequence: CASSYRQSYEQYF.